The rows below give T cell receptor beta chains drawn from one sample of a study of T cells in Graves' hyperthyroidism and ophthalmopathy. A single record per CDR3 protein comes from TCRdb applying MiXCR to the multiplex PCR reads. Seen here are fewer than 200,000 distinct CDR3 sequences, about 15% observed once, and the top ten hold about 29%. The specimen sequenced was blood. These receptors were taken from a woman in her 50s with Graves' hyperthyroidism. The CDR3 runs from the conserved cysteine through the conserved F or W. Each record gives: D gene, J gene, clone size, V gene, CDR3 DNA, CDR3 protein. A D gene is named only where the DNA matches it firmly. Expanded clones get a size class; other rows say once, few or many, or leave the size out.

>TRBD1|TRBJ2-1|NA|TRBV20-1
TGCAGTGCTTACGGACAGGGACGCTACAATGAGCAGTTCTTC
CSAYGQGRYNEQFF
>TRBD1|TRBJ1-2|many|TRBV12-3/TRBV12-4
TGTGCCAGCAGTTTGATTCCAGGGGGATACGAATACTACACCTTC
CASSLIPGGYEYYTF
>NA|TRBJ1-1|many|TRBV14
TGTGCCAGCAGGCATACAGGGCTGAACACTGAAGCTTTCTTT
CASRHTGLNTEAFF
>TRBD2|TRBJ2-1|many|TRBV7-9
TGTGCCAGCAGCTTTCCGGGACTAGCGAGCAATGAGCAGTTCTTC
CASSFPGLASNEQFF
>NA|TRBJ1-2|NA|TRBV9
TGTGCCAGCAGCACCCCCGGGGGCTACACCTTC
CASSTPGGYTF
>NA|TRBJ1-1|many|TRBV6-1
TGTGCCAGCAGGGCCTGGTCAGGTGAAGCTTTCTTT
CASRAWSGEAFF
>NA|TRBJ2-7|many|TRBV3-1
TGTGCCAGCAGCCAAGATGTCGTACAGGGCTACGAGCAGTACTTC
CASSQDVVQGYEQYF
>TRBD1|TRBJ1-2|many|TRBV28
TGTGCCACCCGAAGGGACAGTGCCTATGGCTACACCTTC
CATRRDSAYGYTF
>NA|TRBJ1-5|few|TRBV19
TGTGCCAGTAGTATAAAGGAGCCCCAGCATTTT
CASSIKEPQHF
>TRBD2|TRBJ2-3|NA|TRBV6-4
TGTGCCAGCAGCACTAGCGGGGGATACACAGATACGCAGTATTTT
CASSTSGGYTDTQYF
>TRBD1|TRBJ2-7|NA|TRBV20-1
TGCAGTGCTAGAAGTGGATGGGACAGGGGCTGGGAGCAGTACTTC
CSARSGWDRGWEQYF
>NA|TRBJ2-2|many|TRBV6-1
TGTGCCAGCTCGAACGACCAAGGACCCGGGGAGCTGTTTTTT
CASSNDQGPGELFF
>NA|TRBJ2-7|NA|TRBV7-9
TGTGCCAGCAGCTTAGGGGGGACGGTCTACGAGCAGTACTTC
CASSLGGTVYEQYF
>NA|TRBJ1-5|many|TRBV6-1
TGTGCCAGCAGTCAACAGGGACGGATTAGCAATCAGCCCCAGCATTTT
CASSQQGRISNQPQHF
>TRBD1|TRBJ1-2|NA|TRBV7-9
TGTGCCAGCAGCATTGGGACAGAAGCAGATGGCTACACCTTC
CASSIGTEADGYTF
>NA|TRBJ2-1|many|TRBV10-3
TGTGCCATCAGTGAGTGGGGATATGAGCAGTTCTTC
CAISEWGYEQFF
>NA|TRBJ2-7|many|TRBV27
TGTGCCAGCAGTTTTAGTAGCGTTTTCTACGAGCAGTACTTC
CASSFSSVFYEQYF
>NA|TRBJ1-2|many|TRBV28
TGTGCCAGCTCATGGGGGGGCTATGGCTACACCTTC
CASSWGGYGYTF
>NA|TRBJ1-4|many|TRBV7-9
TGTGCCAGCAGCCTTGGGGGCTCTAATGAAAAACTGTTTTTT
CASSLGGSNEKLFF
>TRBD1|TRBJ2-7|once|TRBV7-9
TGTGCCAGCAGCTTCTGGACAGGGTATCACGAGCAGTACTTC
CASSFWTGYHEQYF
>NA|TRBJ2-1|NA|TRBV6-2/TRBV6-3
TGTGCCAGCAGTAGAAGACAGGAGAGCTACAATGAGCAGTTCTTC
CASSRRQESYNEQFF
>NA|TRBJ1-1|many|TRBV3-1
TGTGCCAGCAGCAAACAGGATATAACTGAAGCTTTCTTT
CASSKQDITEAFF
>NA|TRBJ1-3|many|TRBV28
TGTGCCAGCAGCAACCGGGGCGCCTCGGGAAACACCATATATTTT
CASSNRGASGNTIYF
>TRBD1|TRBJ2-3|many|TRBV7-8
TGTGCCAGCAGCTTATCGGACAGGCGCACAGATACGCAGTATTTT
CASSLSDRRTDTQYF
>NA|TRBJ1-1|many|TRBV2
TGTGCCAGCAGTCGACGGCTGAACACTGAAGCTTTCTTT
CASSRRLNTEAFF
>NA|TRBJ2-3|many|TRBV28
TGTGCCAGCAGTCCCCTCGGGCCTTCAGATACGCAGTATTTT
CASSPLGPSDTQYF
>NA|TRBJ2-5|many|TRBV13
TGTGCCAGCAGCATCCAGGGGCAGTGGCAAGAGACCCAGTACTTC
CASSIQGQWQETQYF
>NA|TRBJ1-5|many|TRBV6-6
TGTGCCAGCAGTTACTCGAGGGGGGGCCGAAATCAGCCCCAGCATTTT
CASSYSRGGRNQPQHF
>NA|TRBJ2-1|many|TRBV5-1
TGCGCCAGCAGCTTGGGGTCAGCACGCGATGAGCAGTTCTTC
CASSLGSARDEQFF
>NA|TRBJ1-2|NA|TRBV28
TGTGCCAGCAGTCGGGATTACAACTATGGCTACACCTTC
CASSRDYNYGYTF
>TRBD1|TRBJ1-6|few|TRBV19
TGTGCCAGTAGTCTAGGGACAGGGGTTAATTCACCCCTCCACTTT
CASSLGTGVNSPLHF
>NA|TRBJ1-3|many|TRBV19
TGTGCCAGCAGGCCGAGCTCTGGAAACACCATATATTTT
CASRPSSGNTIYF
>NA|TRBJ1-1|NA|TRBV12-3/TRBV12-4
TGTGCCAGCAGGGCACTTGTCGGGGGAGCTTTCTTT
CASRALVGGAFF
>NA|TRBJ1-2|many|TRBV12-3/TRBV12-4
TGTGCCAGCAGTTTAGACTATGGCTACACCTTC
CASSLDYGYTF
>NA|TRBJ2-5|NA|TRBV13
TGTGCCAGCAGCTTCCGCAGGCAGCAAGAGACCCAGTACTTC
CASSFRRQQETQYF
>TRBD2|TRBJ2-1|few|TRBV11-2
TGTGCCAGCAGCCCCCTCTCGGGACTAGCGGGGGGGATTACCTACAATGAGCAGTTCTTC
CASSPLSGLAGGITYNEQFF
>TRBD2|TRBJ2-2|many|TRBV20-1
TGCAGTGCTAACTACTGGACTAGCGGGCTGAACACCGGGGAGCTGTTTTTT
CSANYWTSGLNTGELFF
>NA|TRBJ2-3|NA|TRBV30
TGTGCCTGGAGTGGCCTTTCTAGCACAGATACGCAGTATTTT
CAWSGLSSTDTQYF
>NA|TRBJ2-1|many|TRBV3-1
TGTGCCAGCAGCCAGATGAGTGGGGGACCAGCCGAGCAGTTCTTC
CASSQMSGGPAEQFF
>TRBD2|TRBJ2-5|many|TRBV29-1
TGCAGCGTCAGTGGGCAGCGGGGGCAGGAGACCCAGTACTTC
CSVSGQRGQETQYF
>NA|TRBJ1-2|many|TRBV6-1
TGTGCCAGCAAGGACCGACTTGAAGGCTACACCTTC
CASKDRLEGYTF
>TRBD2|TRBJ2-7|many|TRBV6-1
TGTGCCAGCATTCCTTCTAGCGGGCCCTCCTACGAGCAGTACTTC
CASIPSSGPSYEQYF
>NA|TRBJ1-6|NA|TRBV18
TGTGCCAGCTCACCACTGCCAGGGAGGAATAATTCACCCCTCCACTTT
CASSPLPGRNNSPLHF
>NA|TRBJ1-1|many|TRBV11-2
TGTGCCAGCAGCTTATCGGGTTACACTGAAGCTTTCTTT
CASSLSGYTEAFF
>TRBD2|TRBJ2-5|many|TRBV7-9
TGTGCCACCTTAGCGGGGGGGCACGCGGAGACCCAGTACTTC
CATLAGGHAETQYF
>TRBD2|TRBJ2-1|many|TRBV6-2/TRBV6-3
TGTGCCAGCAGCCGCTCTCTAGCGGGGGGGCCCGGGACCAATGAGCAGTTCTTC
CASSRSLAGGPGTNEQFF
>NA|TRBJ2-5|many|TRBV4-1
TGCGCCAGCAGCCCGTACAGCGTGGAGACCCAGTACTTC
CASSPYSVETQYF
>NA|TRBJ1-2|many|TRBV20-1
TGCAGTCTTCTTCAAGGGGCGCTCGGCTACACCTTC
CSLLQGALGYTF
>NA|TRBJ1-5|many|TRBV7-8
TGTGCCAGCAGCTTAGACGTTGTAGGGGGCAATCAGCCCCAGCATTTT
CASSLDVVGGNQPQHF
>NA|TRBJ2-1|many|TRBV29-1
TGCAGCGTCTCTACGTGGCGGGGTTCCTACAATGAGCAGTTCTTC
CSVSTWRGSYNEQFF
>NA|TRBJ1-2|many|TRBV5-1
TGCGCCAGCAGCTTGGAGACCAGCAACTATGGCTACACCTTC
CASSLETSNYGYTF
>NA|TRBJ1-6|many|TRBV12-3/TRBV12-4
TGTGCCAGCAGTTTTTCGGGATCACCCCTCCACTTT
CASSFSGSPLHF
>NA|TRBJ2-7|many|TRBV4-1
TGCGCCAGCAGCCAAGATGAGCATTACGAGCAGTACTTC
CASSQDEHYEQYF
>NA|TRBJ1-1|NA|TRBV6-9
TGTGCCAGCAGTTACCTCGGGGTTGGAGCTTTCTTT
CASSYLGVGAFF
>NA|TRBJ1-2|many|TRBV12-3/TRBV12-4
TGTGCCAGCAGTTCCCCGGGGGGCTATGGCTACACCTTC
CASSSPGGYGYTF
>NA|TRBJ1-2|many|TRBV3-1
TGTGCCAGCAGCCAAGACTTAGGGCCGGAGGGCTACACCTTC
CASSQDLGPEGYTF